One sample yielded the 30 T cell receptor beta chains listed below, sequenced in a study of Graves' ophthalmopathy and Graves' hyperthyroidism. Amplified TCR beta CDR3 regions were obtained using RNA transcripts as template. Second-round multiplex PCR came after first-round RT-PCR with HTBI primers. TCRdb independently ran MiXCR on the multiplex PCR reads; one entry per CDR3 protein. The table has 350,000 to 450,000 distinct CDR3 sequences, around 20% seen once. The sequencing sample was made of peripheral blood. The receptors were gathered from a woman younger than 35 with stable Graves' hyperthyroidism.

The chain recombines TRBV27 with TRBJ2-5, with TRBD2 matching 10 bases. The CDR3 sequence is 15 residues long. The junction had 9 bases not matched to a gene; V was cut back by 5 bases and J by 6 bases. In germline, CDR1 is MNHEY, CDR2 SMNVEV (reference sequence). The CDR3 coding sequence is TGTGCCAGCAGTCCGATGGGACTAGCGAGGCAGACCCAGTACTTC. It encodes CASSPMGLARQTQYF.

This clonotype was recorded many times. The rearrangement joins TRBV20-1 to TRBJ1-1; no reliable D call. The CDR3 covers 16 residues. Deletions cut 2 bases from V and 5 bases from J, with 21 bases between. Germline CDR1 is DFQATT and CDR2 is SNEGSKA (reference sequence). In DNA, the CDR3 is TGCAGTGCTAGATCGATGGGAGTCATGATGTGGACTGAAGCTTTCTTT. Its translation is CSARSMGVMMWTEAFF.

This clonotype was seen more than once but under ten times. This clone may be a read error of a much larger clone one base away. V gene TRBV11-2 combines with J gene TRBJ2-7; no firm D call. In germline, CDR1 is SGHAT, CDR2 FQNNGV. CDR3 length: 13 residues. CDR3 bases: TGTGCCAGCAGCTTAGGGGTGGTCTACGAGCAGCACTTC. Translating gives CASSLGVVYEQHF.

The CDR3 is CSVDRGEQETQYF. CDR3 DNA: TGCAGCGTTGACAGGGGTGAACAAGAGACCCAGTACTTC. The V gene is TRBV29-1, the J gene TRBJ2-5, with D perhaps TRBD1 (6 bases). V lost 3 bases to trimming and J lost 2 bases, with 10 bases between them. Germline V gives CDR1 SQVTM, CDR2 ANQGSEA. CDR3 length: 13 amino acids.

This clonotype occurred many times. The gene calls are TRBV12-3 or TRBV12-4 and TRBJ1-2; D is perhaps TRBD1 (5 bases). Deletions cut 10 bases from V and 6 bases from J, with 15 bases between. The CDR3 totals 12 residues. The CDR3 DNA is TGTGCCACCGGGACGGAGCCTCATGGCTACACCTTC. Its protein product is CATGTEPHGYTF.

The rearrangement joins TRBV6-5 to TRBJ1-1, with 7 bases lining up with TRBD1. The V and J ends lost 4 bases and 1 base, in that order; junction bases with no gene match: 9. CDR3 length equals 16 residues. CDR1 and CDR2 (germline): MNHEY, SVGAGI. CDR3 region: CASSWMTGPTNTEAFF. CDR3 bases: TGTGCCAGCAGTTGGATGACAGGGCCTACGAACACTGAAGCTTTCTTT.

This clonotype was observed at least ten times. The chain is built from TRBV6-5 and TRBJ1-5, with a tentative D call TRBD1 (5 bases). Germline-derived CDR1 and CDR2 are MNHEY and SVGAGI. The ends were cut back, 0 bases at V and 4 bases at J, with 13 bases in the middle. The CDR3 totals 16 residues. The CDR3 loop reads CASSYSYDSQNQPQHF. The CDR3 DNA reads TGTGCCAGCAGTTACTCTTACGACAGTCAGAATCAGCCCCAGCATTTT.

This clonotype occurred many times. The rearrangement joins TRBV6-1 to TRBJ2-7, with D perhaps TRBD1 (6 bases). Trimming stripped 6 bases from V and 2 bases from J, with 14 bases between. The CDR3 runs 14 residues. The germline gives CDR1 MNHNS, CDR2 SASEGT. The CDR3 is CASRIPGHPYEQYF. CDR3 sequence (DNA): TGTGCCAGCAGAATCCCGGGACACCCCTACGAGCAGTACTTC.

There are many counts of this clonotype. The V gene is TRBV27, the J gene TRBJ2-7; no firm D call. V lost 6 bases, J lost 12 bases, and 15 bases lay in between. Germline CDR1 reads MNHEY; CDR2 reads SMNVEV (reference sequence). The CDR3 loop spans 11 amino acids. The CDR3 DNA follows: TGTGCCAGCAGACTCGGACCGATAATGTACTTC. It encodes CASRLGPIMYF.

This clonotype was picked up many times. The J gene is TRBJ1-2, the V gene TRBV7-4; no reliable D call. The CDR3 consists of 10 residues. Germline lookup yields CDR1 SGHVT and CDR2 SQSDAQ. V was pared by 11 bases and J by 5 bases, with 9 bases between. CDR3 sequence reads: CADFHYGYTF. For the CDR3, the DNA is TGTGCCGACTTCCATTATGGCTACACCTTC. The full variable domain, with the rest looked up from reference TRBV7-4 and TRBJ1-2, is GAGVSQSPRYKVAKRGRDVALRCDSISGHVTLYWYRQTLGQGSEVLTYSQSDAQRDKSGRPSGRFSAERPERSVSTLKIQRTEQGDSAVYLCADFHYGYTFGSGTRLTVV.

This clonotype has a count of ten or more. The gene calls are TRBV11-1 and TRBJ2-6, with a tentative D call TRBD1 (6 bases). The germline V gene encodes CDR1 SGHAT and CDR2 FQDESV (reference sequence). The CDR3 loop spans 17 amino acids. Trimming removed 3 bases at V and 0 bases at J, with 12 bases between. As DNA, the CDR3 is TGTGCCAGCAGCTTGAGGGGGTCCAACTCTGGGGCCAACGTCCTGACTTTC. It translates to CASSLRGSNSGANVLTF.

This clonotype was found a few times. An end of the junction does not agree with germline; a read error may underlie this. The rearrangement links TRBV29-1 to TRBJ2-5; 9 bases match TRBD2. Germline CDR1 and CDR2: SQVTM and ANQGSEA. CDR3 size: 12 residues. The CDR3 DNA sequence: TGCAGCGTTAGACTAGCGGAAGAGACCAAGTACTTC. Protein product: CSVRLAEETKYF.

This clonotype was observed a few times. Given a much more abundant clone one base away, this may be a read error. The CDR3 nucleotides read TGTGCCAGCAGTTCCTCGATAGGGGTGGGAGAGACCCAGTACTTC. This translates into CASSSSIGVGETQYF. The V gene is TRBV12-3 or TRBV12-4, the J gene TRBJ2-5; D might be TRBD1 (5 bases). V was shortened by 4 bases and J by 4 bases, with 16 bases between the two germline ends. There are 15 residues in the CDR3.

The rearrangement links TRBV2 to TRBJ1-1, with 7 bases aligning to TRBD1. This CDR3 has 14 amino acids. V lost 7 bases, J lost 1 base, and 6 bases stayed unmatched. Germline values: CDR1 SNHLY, CDR2 FYNNEI. The CDR3 DNA reads as TGTGCCAGCAAGGGGGCAGGGGCGAACACTGAAGCTTTCTTT. Translation gives CASKGAGANTEAFF.

This clonotype was recorded many times. This rearrangement joins TRBV29-1 to TRBJ1-1; weak D call: TRBD1 (5 bases). Germline loops: CDR1 SQVTM, CDR2 ANQGSEA. The V and J ends lost 2 bases and 2 bases respectively, with 9 bases between them. The CDR3 consists of 13 residues. Here the CDR3 DNA reads TGCAGCGTTGAATCCAGGGCAAACACTGAAGCTTTCTTT. Its translation: CSVESRANTEAFF.

This clonotype was observed at least ten times. The chain recombines TRBV20-1 with TRBJ1-6; D might be TRBD1 (5 bases). The germline CDR1 and CDR2 sequences are DFQATT and SNEGSKA (reference sequence). CDR3 length: 14 residues. V gave up 4 bases and J gave up 7 bases, with 14 bases separating them. The CDR3 coding sequence is TGCAGTGCTACCCGGTACGGGGGGAATTCACCCCTCCACTTT. It codes for CSATRYGGNSPLHF.

CDR3 amino acids: CASSRSGVSNTEAFF. The CDR3 DNA reads TGTGCCAGCAGCCGCTCCGGGGTTTCGAACACTGAAGCTTTCTTT. The chain carries TRBV7-2 and TRBJ1-1; no firm D call. This CDR3 contains 15 residues. V lost 5 bases and J lost 1, with 14 bases in between. Germline CDR1 reads SGHTA; CDR2 reads FQGNSA.

Comments on this clonotype: The junction differs from germline at one of its ends, possibly a read error. The CDR3 loop is CASSWGLVYEQCF. The CDR3 coding sequence is TGCGCCAGCAGTTGGGGACTAGTTTACGAGCAGTGCTTC. The rearrangement joins TRBV5-1 to TRBJ2-7; 8 positions agree with TRBD2. Germline V gene lookup returns CDR1 SGHRS and CDR2 YFSETQ. The CDR3 has 13 amino acids. The complete variable domain, with remaining parts taken from reference TRBV5-1 and TRBJ2-7, reads KAGVTQTPRYLIKTRGQQVTLSCSPISGHRSVSWYQQTPGQGLQFLFEYFSETQRNKGNFPGRFSGRQFSNSRSEMNVSTLELGDSALYLCASSWGLVYEQCFGPGTRLTVT.

The chain employs TRBV7-8 and TRBJ1-5; 9 positions match TRBD1. Germline V lookup: CDR1 SGHVS, CDR2 FQNEAQ. Losses at the gene ends were 1 base for V and 2 bases for J; bases not matched to a gene: 3. The CDR3 is 16 amino acids. DNA for the CDR3: TGTGCCAGCAGCTTAGACAGGGGGCTCGGCAATCAGCCCCAGCATTTT. This gives the protein CASSLDRGLGNQPQHF.

This clonotype was found many times. The V and J genes are TRBV6-5 and TRBJ2-7; 7 bases are a match to TRBD1. The CDR3 consists of 15 residues. Germline lookup yields CDR1 MNHEY and CDR2 SVGAGI. V gave up 5 bases and J gave up 3 bases; unmatched junction bases: 10. CDR3 protein: CASSRTRQGNYEQYF. CDR3 sequence (DNA): TGTGCCAGCAGTAGGACCCGACAGGGAAACTACGAGCAGTACTTC.

The rearrangement uses TRBV19 and TRBJ1-1; D not certain. The germline V gene encodes CDR1 LNHDA and CDR2 SQIVND (reference sequence). V dropped 5 bases and J dropped 2 bases, with 18 bases sitting between them. The CDR3 has 16 amino acids. The chain's CDR3 is CASSSPPGLDNTEAFF. CDR3 DNA: TGTGCCAGTAGTTCCCCCCCTGGCCTGGACAACACTGAAGCTTTCTTT.

The sample holds many counts of this clonotype. The J gene is TRBJ2-6, the V gene TRBV7-6, with D unclear. Germline V gene sequence: CDR1 SGHVS, CDR2 FNYEAQ. V was cut by 1 base and J by 2 bases, with 9 bases left in between. The CDR3 is made up of 16 amino acids. CDR3 amino acids: CASSLVASAGANVLTF. The CDR3 DNA reads TGTGCCAGCAGCTTAGTGGCGAGCGCTGGGGCCAACGTCCTGACTTTC.

This clonotype was observed at least ten times. CDR3 coding DNA: TGTGCCAGCAGGTCAGGGTTTGAGGAGACCCAGTACTTC. It is translated as CASRSGFEETQYF. V gene TRBV27 combines with J gene TRBJ2-5, with D maybe TRBD1 (5 bases). Germline-derived CDR1 and CDR2 are MNHEY and SMNVEV (reference sequence). The CDR3 spans 13 residues. Trimming took off 6 bases at V and 5 bases at J, with 13 bases between the two ends.

Only a few counts were recorded for this clonotype. The genes are TRBV18 and TRBJ2-5; D gene ambiguous. V was cut by 4 bases and J by 1 base, with 16 bases left in between. Germline CDR1 and CDR2: KGHSH and LQKENI. This CDR3 contains 16 residues. CDR3 amino acids: CASSLAMDRLQETQYF. The DNA for the CDR3 is TGTGCCAGCTCACTAGCAATGGATAGGCTCCAAGAGACCCAGTACTTC.

This clonotype was seen at least ten times. The V and J genes are TRBV12-3 or TRBV12-4 and TRBJ2-2, with a tentative D call TRBD1 (6 bases). The CDR3 contains 15 residues. The germline V and J ends were trimmed by 4 bases and 1 base, with 10 bases remaining between them. Here the CDR3 reads CASSSRTENTGELFF. In DNA form, the CDR3 reads TGTGCCAGCAGTTCCCGGACAGAGAACACCGGGGAGCTGTTTTTT.

This clonotype appeared once. Here the CDR3 reads CASGFTLENTEAFF. In DNA form, the CDR3 reads TGTGCTAGTGGTTTCACCCTGGAGAACACTGAAGCTTTCTTT. The chain joins TRBV12-5 to TRBJ1-1; D gene ambiguous. V lost 3 bases and J lost 1, with 9 bases in between. Germline CDR1 is LGHNT and CDR2 is FRNRAP. CDR3 size: 14 residues.

As to this clonotype: Given the absence of the conserved phenylalanine or tryptophan at the CDR3 end, a read error is likely. V and J are TRBV30 and TRBJ1-1; D remains unclear. CDR3 size: 12 residues. The V gene lost 4 bases and the J gene lost 9 bases, with 15 bases spanning the gap. Germline V gene data show CDR1 as GTSNPN and CDR2 as SVGIG (reference sequence). The CDR3 here is CAWIKTWTQAFS. In nucleotides, the CDR3 is TGTGCCTGGATCAAGACGTGGACTCAAGCTTTCTCT.

This clonotype was seen many times. This chain joins TRBV6-1 and TRBJ1-6; D ambiguous. Germline lookup yields CDR1 MNHNS and CDR2 SASEGT. The ends were cut back, 5 bases at V and 12 bases at J, with 14 bases in the middle. The CDR3 contains 13 residues. As DNA, the CDR3 is TGTGCCAGCAGTTACAGCGGAATTGGACCCCTCCACTTT. This translates into CASSYSGIGPLHF.

This clonotype was counted many times. This sequence joins TRBV12-5 and TRBJ1-2; D gene uncertain. The CDR3 is 12 residues long. CDR1 LGHNT and CDR2 FRNRAP come from the germline V gene. V was pared by 6 bases and J by 7 bases, with 12 bases between. The CDR3 DNA is TGTGCTAGTGGACTCGAAGCAGGTGGCTACACCTTC. Encoded protein: CASGLEAGGYTF.

This clonotype was recorded once. One end of the junction does not line up with germline, which may come from a read error. The chain uses TRBV7-2 and TRBJ2-7; D is uncertain. Germline loops: CDR1 SGHTA, CDR2 FQGNSA. CDR3 length: 13 residues. The CDR3 loop is CSSSLGQLYEQYF. CDR3 DNA sequence: TGTTCCAGCAGCTTAGGGCAGCTTTACGAGCAGTACTTC.